Each of the 25 T cell receptor beta chains below was sequenced from the same sample in a study of T cell changes during pregnancy in multiple sclerosis. Sequenced by immunoSEQ multiplex PCR; TCRdb stores in-frame clones only, minus some. The sample records about 51,000 clones, approximately 94% being singletons. Sequenced here: CD4+ T cells from peripheral blood mononuclear cells, sampled in the second trimester of pregnancy. The receptors derive from a female donor with multiple sclerosis, enrolled in a pregnancy study.

V gene TRBV30 combines with J gene TRBJ2-1; TRBD2 matches 10 bases. CDR1 and CDR2 from the germline V gene are GTSNPN and SVGIG (reference sequence). This CDR3 region has 13 residues. V shed 7 bases and J 4 bases; nucleotides not matched to a gene: 4. CDR3 amino acids: CASQRGGYNEQFF. The CDR3 DNA follows: TGTGCCTCCCAGCGGGGGGGGTACAATGAGCAGTTCTTC. Full variable domain (outside the CDR3, taken from reference TRBV30 and TRBJ2-1): SQTIHQWPATLVQPVGSPLSLECTVEGTSNPNLYWYRQAAGRGLQLLFYSVGIGQISSEVPQNLSASRPQDRQFILSSKKLLLSDSGFYLCASQRGGYNEQFFGPGTRLTVL.

This clone was detected only a few times. The genes are TRBV5-6 and TRBJ1-2; 9 positions match TRBD1. The CDR3 runs 15 residues. J was trimmed by 3 bases and V by 1 base; bases with no gene match: 4. Per germline, CDR1 SGHDT and CDR2 YYEEEE. CDR3 loop: CASSLLGTGHYGYTF. CDR3 in DNA: TGTGCCAGCAGCTTGCTCGGGACAGGGCACTATGGCTACACCTTC.

This chain connects TRBV7-3 to TRBJ1-2; D gene uncertain. CDR3 length equals 15 residues. Germline V CDR1 and CDR2: SGHTA, FQGTGA. The V end lost 2 bases, the J end lost 3 bases, and 13 bases lay between the germline ends. The CDR3 protein is CASSLVGRVDYGYTF. In DNA form, the CDR3 reads TGTGCCAGCAGCTTAGTTGGCCGGGTAGACTATGGCTACACCTTC.

The chain joins TRBV7-2 to TRBJ2-5, with 13 positions matching TRBD2. Germline CDR1 and CDR2: SGHTA and FQGNSA. Trimming removed 4 bases from V and 2 bases from J; junction bases left unmatched: 10. The CDR3 consists of 18 residues. CDR3 amino acids: CASSSRGLGLAGQETQYF. As DNA, the CDR3 is TGTGCCAGCAGCTCGAGAGGGCTGGGACTAGCGGGACAAGAGACCCAGTACTTC.

This chain joins TRBV15 and TRBJ2-1, with D unclear. CDR3 length equals 13 residues. CDR1 LNHNV and CDR2 YYDKDF come from the germline V gene (reference sequence). V dropped 0 bases and J dropped 6 bases, with 6 bases sitting between them. CDR3 amino acids: CATSRDLGNEQFF. DNA of the CDR3: TGTGCCACCAGCAGAGATCTCGGCAATGAGCAGTTCTTC.

This clone was found once. The chain combines TRBV5-4 with TRBJ2-5; unclear D gene. This CDR3 spans 15 amino acids. Germline V CDR1 and CDR2: SGHNT, YYREEE (reference sequence). Trimming stripped 0 bases from V and 0 bases from J, with 9 bases between. The CDR3 coding sequence is TGTGCCAGCAGCTTGGGCCAGATCGACCAAGAGACCCAGTACTTC. Amino acid sequence: CASSLGQIDQETQYF.

The chain recombines TRBV6-5 with TRBJ1-4, with 12 bases matching TRBD1. CDR3 length: 14 residues. V dropped 6 bases and J dropped 10; count of bases not matched to a gene: 6. CDR1 and CDR2 from the germline V gene are MNHEY and SVGAGI. The CDR3 DNA reads TGTGCCAGCAGAGCCGGGACAGGGGGCGGAAAACTGTTTTTT. It yields the protein CASRAGTGGGKLFF.

The chain uses TRBV9 and TRBJ1-3, with a tentative D call TRBD1 (5 bases). The V and J ends lost 3 bases and 7 bases respectively, with 17 bases between them. Germline CDR1 is SGDLS and CDR2 is YYNGEE. The CDR3 sequence is 15 residues long. This CDR3 is CASSALDSAWNTIYF. The CDR3 region has the DNA TGTGCCAGCAGCGCCCTCGACAGCGCGTGGAACACCATATATTTT.

The gene calls are TRBV6-4 and TRBJ2-2, with 7 positions matching TRBD1. Germline V gene lookup returns CDR1 MRHNA and CDR2 SNTAGT. The CDR3 is made up of 15 amino acids. The junction had 4 bases not matched to a gene; V was cut back by 6 bases and J by 0 bases. The chain's CDR3 is CASSRDSANTGELFF. In nucleotides, the CDR3 is TGTGCCAGCAGCAGGGACAGCGCGAACACCGGGGAGCTGTTTTTT.

The chain couples TRBV6-1 to TRBJ2-3; 11 positions match TRBD2. The CDR3 is 14 amino acids. V lost 5 bases and J lost 5; bases outside the gene matches: 3. The V gene's germline CDR1 is MNHNS and CDR2 SASEGT. The DNA for the CDR3 is TGTGCCAGCAGTACTAGCGGGGGTTTAGATACGCAGTATTTT. This gives the protein CASSTSGGLDTQYF.

The chain carries TRBV10-3 and TRBJ2-5; maybe TRBD1 (6 bases). The assigned J gene may be wrong: the sequence end matches TRBJ2-7 better. This CDR3 is built from 14 residues. Germline values: CDR1 ENHRY, CDR2 SYGVKD. This chain's CDR3 is CAARAAGAPYEQYF. The CDR3 nucleotides are TGTGCCGCCCGAGCGGCAGGGGCCCCCTACGAGCAGTACTTC.

The rearrangement joins TRBV19 to TRBJ2-4; D gene uncertain. The CDR3 runs 18 residues. Trimming took 3 bases from V and 0 from J, leaving 18 bases between them. Germline CDR1 LNHDA, CDR2 SQIVND (reference sequence). This chain's CDR3 is CASSMGQLNLLAKNIQYF. The CDR3 coding sequence is TGTGCCAGTAGTATGGGCCAGCTGAACCTCCTAGCCAAAAACATTCAGTACTTC. The whole variable domain, remainder taken from reference TRBV19 and TRBJ2-4, is DGGITQSPKYLFRKEGQNVTLSCEQNLNHDAMYWYRQDPGQGLRLIYYSQIVNDFQKGDIAEGYSVSREKKESFPLTVTSAQKNPTAFYLCASSMGQLNLLAKNIQYFGAGTRLSVL.

This clone was seen just once. This chain connects TRBV12-5 to TRBJ2-3; D gene uncertain. CDR3 size: 13 residues. With 1 base removed from V and 4 bases from J, the gap between germline ends came to 6 bases. Germline values: CDR1 LGHNT, CDR2 FRNRAP. CDR3 coding DNA: TGTGCTAGTGGTTTGGCCGAGCCAGATACGCAGTATTTT. It codes for CASGLAEPDTQYF.

J is TRBJ1-5 and V is TRBV2, with TRBD1 matching 8 bases. V was clipped by 6 bases and J by 2 bases; unmatched bases: 18. This CDR3 is 19 amino acids long. Germline assignment: CDR1 SNHLY and CDR2 FYNNEI. The CDR3 reads CASSSPRVGTGFGNQPQHF. CDR3 nucleotide sequence: TGTGCCAGCAGCTCTCCTCGGGTGGGGACAGGATTTGGCAATCAGCCCCAGCATTTT.

V gene TRBV12-5 combines with J gene TRBJ2-2; the D gene is possibly TRBD1 (6 bases). Germline assignment: CDR1 LGHNT and CDR2 FRNRAP. The CDR3 has 12 amino acids. V lost 7 bases and J 8 bases, leaving 11 bases between the germline ends. Written as DNA, the CDR3 is TGTGCTAGTGCTAGGGGGTTTGGGGAGCTGTTTTTT. It encodes CASARGFGELFF.

The CDR3 sequence: CASSFRVNTGELFF. CDR3 sequence (DNA): TGTGCCAGCAGCTTCAGGGTAAACACCGGGGAGCTGTTTTTT. The chain joins TRBV7-9 to TRBJ2-2; a possible D gene is TRBD1 (5 bases). The germline gives CDR1 SEHNR, CDR2 FQNEAQ (reference sequence). V was pared by 3 bases and J by 2 bases, with 7 bases between. The CDR3 is made up of 14 amino acids.

CDR3 sequence (DNA): TGTGCCAGCTCACGGACCTCGGGGCAGGGGAAAGAGACCCAGTACTTC. Its translation: CASSRTSGQGKETQYF. The rearrangement uses TRBV18 and TRBJ2-5, with D perhaps matching TRBD1 (6 bases). The germline CDR1 and CDR2 sequences are KGHSH and LQKENI. Trimming shortened V by 4 bases and J by 3 bases, and 18 bases separated the two germline ends. The CDR3 spans 16 residues.

This clone was counted a single time. The rearrangement uses TRBV6-5 and TRBJ1-1; TRBD1 matches at 11 bases. The V and J ends lost 6 bases and 10 bases, in that order; junction bases with no gene match: 10. Germline V gene data show CDR1 as MNHEY and CDR2 as SVGAGI. The CDR3 consists of 14 residues. CDR3 DNA: TGTGCCAGCAGACTAGGGACAGGGGGTGGCCCAGCTTTCTTT. Translating gives CASRLGTGGGPAFF.

Worth noting for this clone: Germline is not matched at one junction end, which may reflect a read error. The chain recombines TRBV6-5 with TRBJ1-2, with 7 bases that match TRBD1. The germline V gene has CDR1 MNHEY and CDR2 SVGAGI. The CDR3 consists of 11 residues. The CDR3 nucleotides are TGTGCCAGCAGAGAACTGGGACAGCACCACTTC. Its translation is CASRELGQHHF.

The V gene is TRBV7-3, the J gene TRBJ2-3; D ambiguous. The CDR3 is 15 residues long. CDR1 SGHTA and CDR2 FQGTGA come from the germline V gene. V lost 1 base and J lost 2, with 10 bases in between. CDR3 region: CASSLMGAYTDTQYF. For the CDR3, the DNA is TGTGCCAGCAGCTTAATGGGCGCATACACAGATACGCAGTATTTT. Supplemented by reference TRBV7-3 and TRBJ2-3, the full variable domain reads GAGVSQTPSNKVTEKGKYVELRCDPISGHTALYWYRQSLGQGPEFLIYFQGTGAADDSGLPNDRFFAVRPEGSVSTLKIQRTERGDSAVYLCASSLMGAYTDTQYFGPGTRLTVL.

The chain employs TRBV4-3 and TRBJ1-1, with D uncertain. V was cut by 4 bases and J by 5 bases, with 14 bases left in between. Looked up from germline, CDR1 is LGHNA and CDR2 is YSLEER. The CDR3 is 14 residues long. CDR3 DNA: TGCGCCAGCAGCCTCCGGGGTAGGTCAACTGAAGCTTTCTTT. It encodes CASSLRGRSTEAFF.

J is TRBJ1-1 and V is TRBV4-2, with D possibly TRBD1 on 5 matching bases. The CDR3 covers 14 residues. V was pared by 4 bases and J by 7 bases, with 16 bases between. Germline CDR1 LGHNA, CDR2 YNFKEQ. This chain's CDR3 is CASSLGDGGNEAFF. DNA of the CDR3: TGTGCCAGCAGCCTAGGGGACGGGGGGAATGAAGCTTTCTTT.

In the case of this clone: Other DNA sequences within the sample encode an identical CDR3. V is TRBV11-3 and J is TRBJ1-3, with 9 bases fitting TRBD1. CDR3 size: 15 residues. Trimming cost V 5 bases and J 4 bases; bases outside gene matches: 6. CDR1 and CDR2 from the germline V gene are SGHNT and YENEEA. CDR3 in DNA: TGTGCCAGCAGCCCTGGACAGGGGCCAGGAAACACCATATATTTT. Translation: CASSPGQGPGNTIYF. Full variable domain (missing parts from reference TRBV11-3 and TRBJ1-3): EAGVVQSPRYKIIEKKQPVAFWCNPISGHNTLYWYLQNLGQGPELLIRYENEEAVDDSQLPKDRFSAERLKGVDSTLKIQPAELGDSAVYLCASSPGQGPGNTIYFGEGSWLTVV.

This sequence joins TRBV7-2 and TRBJ2-6, with 9 bases matching TRBD1. The V gene's germline CDR1 is SGHTA and CDR2 FQGNSA. The J segment lost 1 base and the V segment lost 2 bases, leaving 6 bases of the junction unmatched. The CDR3 length is 18 residues. CDR3 sequence (DNA): TGTGCCAGCAGCTTACCTAAACAGGGGGCGTCTGGGGCCAACGTCCTGACTTTC. This codes for CASSLPKQGASGANVLTF.

This chain links TRBV13 with TRBJ2-1; TRBD2 aligns across 9 bases. Germline V gives CDR1 PRHDT, CDR2 FYEKMQ (reference sequence). Trimming took 5 bases from V and 0 from J; bases not matched to a gene: 11. The length of the CDR3 is 18 residues. For the CDR3, the DNA is TGTGCCAGCAGCAAAAGAACTAGCGGGTCCCGCTCCTACAATGAGCAGTTCTTC. This translates into CASSKRTSGSRSYNEQFF. Filled out from reference TRBV13 and TRBJ2-1, the complete variable domain reads AAGVIQSPRHLIKEKRETATLKCYPIPRHDTVYWYQQGPGQDPQFLISFYEKMQSDKGSIPDRFSAQQFSDYHSELNMSSLELGDSALYFCASSKRTSGSRSYNEQFFGPGTRLTVL.